A selection of T cell receptor beta chains follows, all from one sample in a study of T cells in localized non-small cell lung cancer. Data came from immunoSEQ multiplex PCR; TCRdb stores just in-frame clones and leaves some out. The sample shows 35,000 to 50,000 clones, about 91% of them seen only once. Source: PBMCs, taken before any cancer treatment. These receptor sequences come from a woman between 35 and 70 years old with stage II lung adenocarcinoma. Each CDR3 is given with its conserved first and last residue. Each record gives: D gene, V gene, J gene, CDR3 protein, CDR3 DNA. D genes are given only for firm matches.

TRBD1	TRBV9	TRBJ2-3	CASSVSQGGTDTQYF	TGTGCCAGCAGCGTTTCGCAGGGGGGCACAGATACGCAGTATTTT
TRBD1	TRBV6-1	TRBJ2-1	CASSQVPGQGQNNEQFF	TGTGCCAGCAGTCAAGTCCCGGGACAGGGCCAAAACAATGAGCAGTTCTTC
TRBD2	TRBV6-5	TRBJ2-1	CASSGSGRISEQFF	TGTGCCAGCAGTGGGAGCGGGAGAATAAGTGAGCAGTTCTTC
-	TRBV28	TRBJ2-7	CASSPLTGFEQYF	TGTGCCAGCAGCCCTCTTACAGGGTTCGAGCAGTACTTC
TRBD1	TRBV28	TRBJ2-1	CASSSPRQGKYEQFF	TGTGCCAGCAGTTCACCGAGACAGGGAAAGTATGAGCAGTTCTTC
-	TRBV7-7	TRBJ2-5	CASSLNRETQYF	TGTGCCAGCAGCCTGAATAGAGAGACCCAGTACTTC
TRBD1	TRBV19	TRBJ1-3	CASSAGQGRRSSGNTIYF	TGTGCCAGTAGTGCCGGACAGGGGAGGCGATCCTCTGGAAACACCATATATTTT
-	TRBV7-8	TRBJ2-7	CASSRTTGEQYF	TGTGCCAGCAGCCGCACGACGGGCGAGCAGTACTTC
TRBD2	TRBV10-1	TRBJ2-7	CASSESTSGGYEQYF	TGCGCCAGCAGTGAGTCGACTAGCGGGGGGTACGAGCAGTACTTC
TRBD2	TRBV28	TRBJ2-1	CASSASSGGYNEQFF	TGTGCCAGCAGTGCCTCTAGCGGGGGTTACAATGAGCAGTTCTTC
-	TRBV28	TRBJ1-2	CASRQVYGYTF	TGTGCCAGCCGACAGGTCTATGGCTACACCTTC
TRBD1	TRBV28	TRBJ1-2	CASSSIPGGVPYGYTF	TGTGCCAGCAGTTCAATTCCAGGGGGCGTCCCCTATGGCTACACCTTC
TRBD2	TRBV2	TRBJ2-7	CASSEGGGGARFEQYF	TGTGCCAGCAGTGAAGGTGGGGGGGGAGCCCGGTTCGAGCAGTACTTC
TRBD2	TRBV27	TRBJ2-3	CATRGGRIGDTQYF	TGTGCCACCCGGGGGGGGCGGATAGGAGATACGCAGTATTTT
TRBD2	TRBV5-1	TRBJ2-1	CASSLDRTSGGDEQFF	TGCGCCAGCAGCTTGGATCGGACTAGCGGGGGAGATGAGCAGTTCTTC
TRBD1	TRBV5-8	TRBJ2-1	CASSLDRGSYNEQFF	TGTGCCAGCAGCTTGGACAGGGGTTCCTACAATGAGCAGTTCTTC